The sample holds many counts of the clone carrying this T cell receptor beta chain. Antigen: not known. These data belong to a study of T-cell reconstitution after alpha-beta-depleted transplantation in children. Germline values: CDR1 KGHDR, CDR2 SFDVKD. The CDR3 covers 14 residues. V lost 5 bases and J lost 3; bases outside the gene matches: 4. As it was prepared, the TCRbeta library received unique molecular identifiers. MiXCR, run by TCRdb on the PCR reads, gives a single entry per CDR3 protein. Here the sample spans some 220,000 distinct CDR3 sequences, about a tenth being singletons. General study points: One year after transplant, T-cell counts and diversity came mostly from newly produced T cells.

This chain connects TRBV24-1 to TRBJ2-3, with 7 bases identical to TRBD1. Sequencing was performed on PBMCs, taken before TCRalphabeta/CD19-depleted stem cell transplant. The clonotype was recovered from a child younger than two with acute myeloid leukemia, due to receive a stem cell transplant. This CDR3 is CATSVRGRTDTQYF. The CDR3 nucleotides read TGTGCCACCAGTGTGAGGGGGCGGACAGATACGCAGTATTTT.